This T cell receptor (beta chain) stems from a study of PD-L1 blockade in urothelial cancer. Study as a whole: Bladder-origin urothelial cancer in males covered twenty-five of 29 patients. Each blood sample yielded a median of roughly 150,000 T cells.

CDR3 length: 17 amino acids. Losses at the gene ends were 6 bases for V and 4 bases for J; bases not matched to a gene: 15. Germline loops: CDR1 LNHDA, CDR2 SQIVND (reference sequence). This table comes from immunoSEQ multiplex PCR, and its TCRdb copy is limited to in-frame clones, with some not included. Of 43,000 or so clones in the sample, 70% to 90% were seen once. Time point meaning: pretreatment peripheral blood. Metastatic or locally advanced urothelial carcinoma was present in the patients. This sequence was found in a man aged 55 to 70 with urothelial cancer. The V call is TRBV19, the J call TRBJ2-1, with 7 bases that match TRBD2. The source material was PBMCs, sampled around atezolizumab (anti-PD-L1) treatment. CDR3 amino acids: CASSRASPGGSYNEQFF. Here the CDR3 DNA reads TGTGCCAGTAGCCGAGCCTCCCCCGGGGGGTCATACAATGAGCAGTTCTTC.